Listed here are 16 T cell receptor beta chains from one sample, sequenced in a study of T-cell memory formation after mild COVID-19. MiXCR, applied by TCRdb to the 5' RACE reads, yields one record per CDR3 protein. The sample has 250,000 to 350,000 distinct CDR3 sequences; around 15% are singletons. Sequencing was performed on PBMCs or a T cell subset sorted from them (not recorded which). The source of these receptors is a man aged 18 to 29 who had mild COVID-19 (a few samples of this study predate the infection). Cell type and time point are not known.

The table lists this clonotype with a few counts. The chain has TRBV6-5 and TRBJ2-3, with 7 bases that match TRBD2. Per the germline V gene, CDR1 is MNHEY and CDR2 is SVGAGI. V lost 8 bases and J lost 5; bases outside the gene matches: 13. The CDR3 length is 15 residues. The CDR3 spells CASLPSGARGDTQYF. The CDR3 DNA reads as TGTGCCAGCTTACCTAGCGGAGCCCGTGGAGATACGCAGTATTTT.

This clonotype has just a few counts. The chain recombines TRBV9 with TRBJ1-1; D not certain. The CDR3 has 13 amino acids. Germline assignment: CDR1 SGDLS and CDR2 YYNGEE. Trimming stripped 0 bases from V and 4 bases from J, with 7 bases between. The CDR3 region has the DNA TGTGCCAGCAGCGTAGGAGGGTTCACTGAAGCTTTCTTT. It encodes CASSVGGFTEAFF.

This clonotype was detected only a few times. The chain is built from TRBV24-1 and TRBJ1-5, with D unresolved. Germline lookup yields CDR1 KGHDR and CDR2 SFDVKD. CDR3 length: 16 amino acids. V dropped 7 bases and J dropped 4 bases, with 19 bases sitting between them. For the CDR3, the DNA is TGTGCCACCAGCGGTCCTAGTGCAGCTTTGAATCAGCCCCAGCATTTT. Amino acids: CATSGPSAALNQPQHF.

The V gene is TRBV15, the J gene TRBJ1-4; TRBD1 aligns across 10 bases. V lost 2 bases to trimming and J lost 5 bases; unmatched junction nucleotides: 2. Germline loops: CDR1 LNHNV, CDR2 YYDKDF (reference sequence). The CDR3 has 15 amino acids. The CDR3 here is CATSRPDRGNEKLFF. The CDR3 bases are TGTGCCACCAGCAGACCGGACAGGGGGAATGAAAAACTGTTTTTT.

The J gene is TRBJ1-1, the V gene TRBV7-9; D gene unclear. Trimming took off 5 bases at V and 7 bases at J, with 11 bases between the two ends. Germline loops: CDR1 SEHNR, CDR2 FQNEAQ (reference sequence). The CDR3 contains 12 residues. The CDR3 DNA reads TGTGCCAGCAGCCTTGAGCCGGGTGAAGCTTTCTTT. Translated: CASSLEPGEAFF.

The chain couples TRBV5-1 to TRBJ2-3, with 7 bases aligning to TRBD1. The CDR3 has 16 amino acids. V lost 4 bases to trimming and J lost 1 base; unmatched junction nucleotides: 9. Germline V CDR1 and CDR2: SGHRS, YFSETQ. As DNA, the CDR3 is TGCGCCAGCAGCACCCGACAGGGCCAGGGCACAGATACGCAGTATTTT. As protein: CASSTRQGQGTDTQYF.

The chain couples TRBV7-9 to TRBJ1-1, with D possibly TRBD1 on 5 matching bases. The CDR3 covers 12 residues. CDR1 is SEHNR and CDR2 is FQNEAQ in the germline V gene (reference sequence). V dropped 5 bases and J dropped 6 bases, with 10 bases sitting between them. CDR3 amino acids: CASSPVGAEAFF. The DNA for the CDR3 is TGTGCCAGCAGCCCTGTGGGGGCTGAAGCTTTCTTT.

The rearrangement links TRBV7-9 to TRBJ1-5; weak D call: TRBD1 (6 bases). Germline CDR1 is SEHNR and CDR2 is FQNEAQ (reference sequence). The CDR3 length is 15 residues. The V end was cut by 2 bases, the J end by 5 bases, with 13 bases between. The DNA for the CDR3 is TGTGCCAGCAGCTTATTTGCAGGGGCCGATCAGCCCCAGCATTTT. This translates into CASSLFAGADQPQHF.

CDR3: CASSSRGPTGELFF. CDR3 DNA: TGTGCCAGCAGCTCCAGGGGACCTACCGGGGAGCTGTTTTTT. The genes are TRBV7-8 and TRBJ2-2, with a weak D call TRBD1 (6 bases). This CDR3 region has 14 residues. CDR1 is SGHVS, CDR2 FQNEAQ, per germline. V lost 4 bases and J lost 5, with 11 bases in between. The variable domain in full, completed from reference TRBV7-8 and TRBJ2-2, reads GAGVSQSPRYKVAKRGQDVALRCDPISGHVSLFWYQQALGQGPEFLTYFQNEAQLDKSGLPSDRFFAERPEGSVSTLKIQRTQQEDSAVYLCASSSRGPTGELFFGEGSRLTVL.

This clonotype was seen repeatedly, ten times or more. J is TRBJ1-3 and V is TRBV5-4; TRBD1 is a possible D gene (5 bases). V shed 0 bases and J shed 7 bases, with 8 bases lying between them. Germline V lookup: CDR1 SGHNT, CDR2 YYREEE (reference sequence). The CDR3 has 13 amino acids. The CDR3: CASSLAQGNTIYF. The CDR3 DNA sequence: TGTGCCAGCAGCTTGGCCCAGGGCAACACCATATATTTT. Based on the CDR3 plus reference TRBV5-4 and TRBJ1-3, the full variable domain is ETGVTQSPTHLIKTRGQQVTLRCSSQSGHNTVSWYQQALGQGPQFIFQYYREEENGRGNFPPRFSGLQFPNYSSELNVNALELDDSALYLCASSLAQGNTIYFGEGSWLTVV.

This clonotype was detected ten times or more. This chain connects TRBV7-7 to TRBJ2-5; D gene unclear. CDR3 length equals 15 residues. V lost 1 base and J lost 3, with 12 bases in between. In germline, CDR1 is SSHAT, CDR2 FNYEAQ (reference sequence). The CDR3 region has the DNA TGTGCCAGCAGCTTAGGAGTCACGCCGAAAGAGACCCAGTACTTC. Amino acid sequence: CASSLGVTPKETQYF.

As DNA, the CDR3 is TGCGCCAGCAGAACGGACAAGGATGGTGGCTACACCTTC. Its translation: CASRTDKDGGYTF. This chain uses TRBV5-1 with TRBJ1-2, with D maybe TRBD1 (5 bases). V lost 5 bases and J 7 bases, leaving 15 bases between the germline ends. This CDR3 comprises 13 residues. CDR1 is SGHRS, CDR2 YFSETQ, per germline.

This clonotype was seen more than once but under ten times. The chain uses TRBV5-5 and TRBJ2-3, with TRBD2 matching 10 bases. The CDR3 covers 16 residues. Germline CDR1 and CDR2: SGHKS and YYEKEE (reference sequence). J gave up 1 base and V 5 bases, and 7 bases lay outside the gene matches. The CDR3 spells CASSLAGGTGTDTQYF. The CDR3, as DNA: TGTGCCAGCAGTTTAGCGGGGGGTACCGGCACAGATACGCAGTATTTT.

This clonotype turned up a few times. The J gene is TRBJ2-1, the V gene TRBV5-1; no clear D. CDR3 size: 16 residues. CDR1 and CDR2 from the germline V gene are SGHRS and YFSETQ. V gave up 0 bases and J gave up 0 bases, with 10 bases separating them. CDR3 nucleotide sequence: TGCGCCAGCAGCTTGGGGTCGTCACCCTCCTACAATGAGCAGTTCTTC. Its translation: CASSLGSSPSYNEQFF.

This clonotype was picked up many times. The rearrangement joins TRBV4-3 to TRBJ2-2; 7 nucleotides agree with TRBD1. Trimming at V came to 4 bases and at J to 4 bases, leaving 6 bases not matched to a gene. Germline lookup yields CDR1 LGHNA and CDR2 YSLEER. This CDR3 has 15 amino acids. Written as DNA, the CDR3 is TGCGCCAGCAGCCGAGGGACAGTAGGCACCGGGGAGCTGTTTTTT. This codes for CASSRGTVGTGELFF.

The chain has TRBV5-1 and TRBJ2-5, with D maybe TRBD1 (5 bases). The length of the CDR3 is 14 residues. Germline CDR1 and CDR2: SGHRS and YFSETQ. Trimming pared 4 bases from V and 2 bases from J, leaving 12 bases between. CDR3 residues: CASSESDSQETQYF. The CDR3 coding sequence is TGCGCCAGCAGCGAATCAGACAGTCAAGAGACCCAGTACTTC. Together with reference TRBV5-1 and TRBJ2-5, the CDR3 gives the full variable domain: KAGVTQTPRYLIKTRGQQVTLSCSPISGHRSVSWYQQTPGQGLQFLFEYFSETQRNKGNFPGRFSGRQFSNSRSEMNVSTLELGDSALYLCASSESDSQETQYFGPGTRLLVL.